This T cell receptor beta chain was obtained from a study of cytomegalovirus exposure and HLA in healthy donors. General study points: Being indistinguishable, some V segments were excluded, TRBV6-2 and TRBV6-3 among them. Later on, analysis showed that most CMV-associated TCR beta chains appeared to be HLA-restricted. In vitro work confirmed that a few CMV-associated chains recognize CMV antigens.

With regard to this clone: Its antigen is not known.

This PCR relied on a set of 60 Vbeta primers and 13 Jbeta primers. Generated by immunoSEQ multiplex PCR, the TCRdb table keeps only in-frame clones and is missing some. Here the sample spans 150,000 to 200,000 clones, roughly 12% being singletons. With V trimmed by 8 bases and J by 6 bases, 16 bases remained unmatched. The CDR3 totals 16 residues. The germline V gene has CDR1 SQVTM and CDR2 ANQGSEA. Nominally healthy donors provided the samples, though records likely missed some immune exposures. The chain has TRBV29-1 and TRBJ2-5; TRBD2 aligns across 12 bases. The sequencing input was PBMCs. This TCR came from a man aged 50 to 60 in good health and CMV-seropositive. The CDR3 bases are TGCAGCCCCAGGAGGGCTAGCGGGGGGGCGAAGAAGACCCAGTACTTC. Translated, it gives CSPRRASGGAKKTQYF.